The subject of this entry is one TCR beta chain. What it binds is unknown. The record originates from a study of identical twins. A universal primer binding site was introduced by template switching. The final cDNA contained unique molecular identifiers. TCRdb itself ran the 5' RACE reads through MiXCR, one entry per CDR3 protein. The repertoire has approximately 300,000 distinct CDR3 sequences, around 9.7% of them found once; the top ten carry 7% to 8.5%. Findings and caveats of the study: Cord blood beta clonotypes that were abundant carried fewer insertions, and memory repertoires showed no such trend.

Every sampled donor was Caucasian and healthy. Germline CDR1 reads SGHTA; CDR2 reads FQGNSA. Deletions cut 2 bases from V and 4 bases from J, with 9 bases between. There are 13 residues in the CDR3. These sequences were also reported in another study, on yellow fever vaccine responses in identical twins. That paper notes: Reported findings indicate that twins' vaccine T cell responses seemed partially convergent, partially personalized.

The receptor comes from a woman younger than 30 in good health. The chain is built from TRBV7-2 and TRBJ2-7; D is possibly TRBD2 (5 bases). Specimen: CD8+ T cells sorted from blood. The CDR3 here is CASSLNRDYEQYF. The CDR3 bases are TGTGCCAGCAGCTTAAACCGGGATTACGAGCAGTACTTC.